The rows below give T cell receptor beta chains drawn from one sample of a study of T cells after yellow fever vaccination. TCRdb ran MiXCR on the 5' RACE reads and lists one entry per CDR3 protein. The sample lists roughly 300,000 distinct CDR3 sequences, about 7.8% occurring once. Material: PBMCs, obtained roughly 45 days after the first yellow fever vaccination. All receptors come from a man aged 18 to 30 who received the YFV17D yellow fever vaccine. Each CDR3 is given with its conserved first and last residue. Clone sizes are given selectively: once, few, many, or a class where the clone is expanded.

V gene,clone size,CDR3 protein
TRBV15,NA,CATSRERGSSSTWYGYTF
TRBV20-1,few,CSADPDNEQFF
TRBV3-1,few,CASQSGDRGNEQYF
TRBV2,once,CASSESRGDTGELFF
TRBV19,few,CAAGRYGEQFF
TRBV18,few,CASSASPGQGPTDTQYF
TRBV6-5,NA,CASSYIAGTGATQYF
TRBV12-3/TRBV12-4,few,CASRGLTGELFF
TRBV15,NA,CATSSVQGLGTGELFF
TRBV12-3/TRBV12-4,few,CASSPTLLAGGPDTQYF
TRBV29-1,NA,CSVAPRLVQDEQFF